The 27 T cell receptor beta chains reported below all come from one sample, sequenced in a study of OX40 agonist ivuxolimab in advanced cancers. TCRdb's copy holds only in-frame clones and misses some; the assay was immunoSEQ multiplex PCR. The repertoire holds fewer than 50,000 clones, with approximately 88% as singletons. Sequenced here: CD4+ or CD8+ T cells sorted from blood, sampled in a trial of the OX40 agonist ivuxolimab. These receptors came from an adult with an advanced solid tumor such as melanoma, head and neck, liver or kidney cancer.

The chain has TRBV5-4 and TRBJ1-2, with a tentative D call TRBD1 (5 bases). This CDR3 is built from 15 residues. Trimming cost V 1 base and J 2 bases, with 12 bases left between them. Germline lookup yields CDR1 SGHNT and CDR2 YYREEE (reference sequence). The CDR3 sequence is CASSLLETANYGYTF. The CDR3 nucleotides read TGTGCCAGCAGCTTGCTCGAGACAGCGAACTATGGCTACACCTTC.

This clone was picked up one time. The V and J genes are TRBV5-4 and TRBJ2-7; D is tentatively TRBD1 or TRBD2 (5 bases each). Germline CDR1 is SGHNT and CDR2 is YYREEE (reference sequence). V lost 4 bases and J lost 0, with 14 bases in between. The CDR3 has 15 amino acids. DNA for the CDR3: TGTGCCAGCAGCACGGTAGGGGACCGCTCCTACGAGCAGTACTTC. Protein sequence: CASSTVGDRSYEQYF.

A single count supports this clone. This chain links TRBV7-2 with TRBJ2-3; possibly TRBD1 or TRBD2 for D (5 bases each). The CDR3 spans 15 residues. The V gene lost 5 bases and the J gene lost 10 bases, with 22 bases spanning the gap. CDR1 SGHTA and CDR2 FQGNSA come from the germline V gene. CDR3 DNA: TGTGCCAGCAGCGGCCGTGGGACCCCAATTTCTCCGCAGTATTTT. Translated: CASSGRGTPISPQYF. Based on the CDR3 plus reference TRBV7-2 and TRBJ2-3, the full variable domain is GAGVSQSPSNKVTEKGKDVELRCDPISGHTALYWYRQSLGQGLEFLIYFQGNSAPDKSGLPSDRFSAERTGGSVSTLTIQRTQQEDSAVYLCASSGRGTPISPQYFGPGTRLTVL.

CDR3 sequence (DNA): TGTGCCAGCAGCTTTTCGGAGAACAATGAGCAGTTCTTC. Translated, it gives CASSFSENNEQFF. This rearrangement joins TRBV7-2 to TRBJ2-1; no firm D call. Trimming left V 3 bases short and J 5 bases short, with 8 bases between. Germline V gene lookup returns CDR1 SGHTA and CDR2 FQGNSA. The CDR3 contains 13 residues.

This chain links TRBV29-1 with TRBJ2-3, with D hard to call. The V and J ends lost 3 bases and 1 base respectively, with 8 bases between them. From germline, CDR1 is SQVTM and CDR2 ANQGSEA. The CDR3 totals 13 residues. CDR3 nucleotides: TGCAGCGTTGATGACGGCGGCACAGATACGCAGTATTTT. Translating gives CSVDDGGTDTQYF.

This chain uses TRBV27 with TRBJ1-3, with D uncertain. This CDR3 spans 15 amino acids. The germline gives CDR1 MNHEY, CDR2 SMNVEV (reference sequence). Trimming left V 6 bases short and J 0 bases short, with 12 bases between. The CDR3 here is CASSRGRFSGNTIYF. The CDR3 DNA reads TGTGCCAGCAGCCGCGGGCGGTTCTCTGGAAACACCATATATTTT.

V and J are TRBV19 and TRBJ2-1, with 11 bases matching TRBD2. Germline V gene data show CDR1 as LNHDA and CDR2 as SQIVND (reference sequence). The CDR3 runs 14 residues. The V gene end was trimmed by 11 bases and the J gene end by 4 bases; junction bases not matched to a gene: 7. Here the CDR3 reads CACSGTSGYNEQFF. The CDR3 DNA sequence: TGTGCCTGCTCCGGGACTAGCGGTTACAATGAGCAGTTCTTC.

The chain couples TRBV7-2 to TRBJ2-3; D tentatively fits TRBD1 or TRBD2 (5 bases each). The CDR3 loop spans 14 amino acids. Germline V gene data show CDR1 as SGHTA and CDR2 as FQGNSA. Between the trimmed V and J ends, which lost 1 base and 4 bases, there was a span of 9 bases. This CDR3 reads CASSLGGSADTQYF. For the CDR3, the DNA is TGTGCCAGCAGCTTAGGGGGGAGCGCAGATACGCAGTATTTT.

V usage is TRBV10-3 and J usage is TRBJ1-1; D unresolved. Trimming left V 5 bases short and J 1 base short, with 14 bases between. The CDR3 consists of 15 residues. From germline, CDR1 is ENHRY and CDR2 SYGVKD. CDR3: CAISPRAAENTEAFF. For the CDR3, the DNA is TGTGCCATCAGTCCGAGGGCGGCAGAGAACACTGAAGCTTTCTTT.

For this clone: The sample contains more than one DNA sequence encoding this CDR3. The chain has TRBV6-5 and TRBJ1-5; D gene uncertain. Trimming removed 4 bases from V and 7 bases from J, with 11 bases in between. The CDR3 totals 13 residues. Germline V gene lookup returns CDR1 MNHEY and CDR2 SVGAGI. For the CDR3, the DNA is TGTGCCAGCAGTTCCGGAGGAGGACAGCCCCAGCATTTT. This sequence encodes CASSSGGGQPQHF.

This clone came up a few times. The chain carries TRBV5-1 and TRBJ2-7, with D possibly being TRBD1 or TRBD2 (5 bases each). Trimming took 3 bases from V and 0 from J, leaving 16 bases between them. Germline-derived CDR1 and CDR2 are SGHRS and YFSETQ. This CDR3 region has 16 residues. The CDR3 spells CASSWTGTGFSYEQYF. The DNA of the CDR3 is TGCGCCAGCAGCTGGACCGGGACGGGCTTCTCCTACGAGCAGTACTTC.

The chain employs TRBV10-3 and TRBJ2-1; 12 nucleotides line up with TRBD1. Trimming cost V 8 bases and J 2 bases; bases outside gene matches: 13. CDR3 length equals 18 residues. Per the germline V gene, CDR1 is ENHRY and CDR2 is SYGVKD. Here the CDR3 DNA reads TGTGCCATCGTGGGGGACAGGGGGCCGGGTTCCACCTACAATGAGCAGTTCTTC. It translates to CAIVGDRGPGSTYNEQFF.

This clone is medium-sized within its sample. V usage is TRBV20-1 and J usage is TRBJ1-1, with D tentatively TRBD1 (5 bases). The CDR3 is made up of 11 amino acids. The V gene lost 3 bases and the J gene lost 8 bases, with 10 bases spanning the gap. The germline gives CDR1 DFQATT, CDR2 SNEGSKA (reference sequence). Here the CDR3 DNA reads TGCAGTGCTAGTCGGGGGGAGGAAGCTTTCTTT. Translation gives CSASRGEEAFF.

The chain uses TRBV7-3 and TRBJ2-1, with TRBD2 matching over 8 bases. The CDR3 is made up of 16 amino acids. The germline V gene has CDR1 SGHTA and CDR2 FQGTGA. With 0 bases clipped from V and 6 bases from J, the junction kept 7 bases outside the gene matches. The chain's CDR3 is CASSLTWAGGRNEQFF. Written as DNA, the CDR3 is TGTGCCAGCAGCTTAACGTGGGCGGGGGGTCGCAATGAGCAGTTCTTC.

The chain uses TRBV5-4 and TRBJ2-1; D tentatively reads TRBD1 or TRBD2 (5 bases each). Germline V CDR1 and CDR2: SGHNT, YYREEE (reference sequence). The CDR3 spans 16 residues. Trimming pared 4 bases from V and 0 bases from J, leaving 14 bases between. The CDR3 nucleotides read TGTGCCAGCAGCCCTGGTGGGGACCACTCCTACAATGAGCAGTTCTTC. Protein product: CASSPGGDHSYNEQFF.

CDR3 sequence reads: CASSLMGADTEAFF. The DNA for the CDR3 is TGTGCCAGCAGCTTAATGGGTGCGGACACTGAAGCTTTCTTT. This chain joins TRBV11-2 and TRBJ1-1; D not certain. V was clipped by 2 bases and J by 3 bases, with 10 bases between them. Germline values: CDR1 SGHAT, CDR2 FQNNGV. This CDR3 has 14 residues.

The gene calls are TRBV27 and TRBJ2-5; 15 bases align to TRBD2. CDR1 and CDR2 from the germline V gene are MNHEY and SMNVEV (reference sequence). The CDR3 covers 14 residues. The junction had 4 bases not matched to a gene; V was cut back by 4 bases and J by 10 bases. The CDR3 loop reads CASSSGLAGGLQYF. The CDR3 bases are TGTGCCAGCAGTTCGGGACTAGCGGGGGGCCTCCAGTACTTC.

The CDR3 DNA reads as TGTGCCAGCAGCCCGGGAAGCGGGGGGCAGAACACCGGGGAGCTGTTTTTT. It yields the protein CASSPGSGGQNTGELFF. The V call is TRBV5-4, the J call TRBJ2-2, with TRBD2 matching 9 bases. This CDR3 comprises 17 residues. The trim removed 4 bases at V and 1 base at J, leaving 8 bases unmatched. Per germline, CDR1 SGHNT and CDR2 YYREEE (reference sequence).

V usage is TRBV7-8 and J usage is TRBJ2-5; no definite D call. Trimming removed 5 bases at V and 5 bases at J, with 12 bases between. From germline, CDR1 is SGHVS and CDR2 FQNEAQ. There are 13 residues in the CDR3. CDR3 protein: CASSRDGRETQYF. CDR3 nucleotides: TGTGCCAGCAGCCGTGACGGCCGGGAGACCCAGTACTTC.

This chain links TRBV18 with TRBJ1-2, with D perhaps TRBD1 (5 bases). This CDR3 contains 16 residues. V lost 3 bases, J lost 3 bases, and 17 bases lay in between. Per germline, CDR1 KGHSH and CDR2 LQKENI. The CDR3 DNA reads as TGTGCCAGCTCACCCCAGTCGGAGGGGCGTCACTATGGCTACACCTTC. Translated: CASSPQSEGRHYGYTF.

The chain has TRBV6-6 and TRBJ2-3, with TRBD2 as a possible D gene (5 bases). Looked up from germline, CDR1 is MNHNY and CDR2 is SVGAGI (reference sequence). V lost 6 bases, J lost 2 bases, and 9 bases lay in between. The CDR3 consists of 13 residues. The DNA for the CDR3 is TGTGCCAGCAGGGCGGGCCCCACAGATACGCAGTATTTT. Translating gives CASRAGPTDTQYF.

The chain recombines TRBV7-9 with TRBJ2-3, with TRBD1 as a possible D gene (5 bases). Trimming stripped 0 bases from V and 2 bases from J, with 9 bases between. The CDR3 length is 15 residues. The germline V gene encodes CDR1 SEHNR and CDR2 FQNEAQ (reference sequence). In DNA, the CDR3 is TGTGCCAGCAGCTTAGCCAGGGTTAACACAGATACGCAGTATTTT. Translating gives CASSLARVNTDTQYF.

The chain joins TRBV7-3 to TRBJ2-7; D remains unclear. Trimming took off 5 bases at V and 6 bases at J, with 14 bases between the two ends. CDR1 and CDR2 from the germline V gene are SGHTA and FQGTGA. The CDR3 extends over 13 amino acids. CDR3 loop: CASSPGQGLEQYF. DNA for the CDR3: TGTGCCAGCAGCCCGGGCCAAGGGCTCGAGCAGTACTTC.

This chain connects TRBV29-1 to TRBJ1-3, with a possible D match to TRBD1 (5 bases). Per the germline V gene, CDR1 is SQVTM and CDR2 is ANQGSEA. The CDR3 totals 14 residues. Trimming stripped 1 base from V and 0 bases from J, with 7 bases between. CDR3 nucleotides: TGCAGCGTTGAAGCAGGGAACTCTGGAAACACCATATATTTT. Protein product: CSVEAGNSGNTIYF.

J is TRBJ1-2 and V is TRBV10-3; D gene uncertain. There are 15 residues in the CDR3. Trimming cost V 0 bases and J 6 bases, with 14 bases left between them. Germline loops: CDR1 ENHRY, CDR2 SYGVKD. CDR3 sequence reads: CAISESGDKEDGYTF. CDR3 DNA: TGTGCCATCAGTGAGTCGGGAGACAAGGAAGATGGCTACACCTTC.

This clone was recorded only once. J is TRBJ1-4 and V is TRBV7-9; 8 positions match TRBD1. The CDR3 covers 16 residues. Germline values: CDR1 SEHNR, CDR2 FQNEAQ (reference sequence). V gave up 5 bases and J gave up 3 bases; unmatched junction bases: 8. The CDR3 sequence is CASSPGQGSANEKLFF. CDR3 coding DNA: TGTGCCAGCAGCCCCGGACAGGGAAGCGCTAATGAAAAACTGTTTTTT.

This clone was detected a few times. V is TRBV19 and J is TRBJ1-1, with TRBD1 matching over 9 bases. The CDR3 covers 15 residues. The junction had 9 bases not matched to a gene; V was cut back by 5 bases and J by 5 bases. Germline CDR1 LNHDA, CDR2 SQIVND (reference sequence). CDR3 sequence: CASSLGTGWGTEAFF. The CDR3 DNA sequence: TGTGCCAGTAGTCTTGGGACAGGGTGGGGAACTGAAGCTTTCTTT.